The T cell receptor beta chain described here comes from a study of graft-versus-host responses after intestinal transplantation. About the study: Multivisceral, liver-intestinal, or isolated intestinal transplants were received by the recipients.

Clones were sequenced by immunoSEQ multiplex PCR, and TCRdb holds only the in-frame ones, with some missing. The sample lists some 77,000 clones, around 92% occurring once. This specimen was PBMCs, taken 98 days after intestinal transplantation. The receptor was isolated from a human patient who received an intestinal transplant, so some T cells may come from the graft donor.

The CDR3 DNA is TGCGCCAGCAGCTTACAGGCGAGCTCCTACAATGAGCAGTTCTTC. Its translation is CASSLQASSYNEQFF. The chain carries TRBV5-1 and TRBJ2-1, with a possible D match to TRBD1 (5 bases). Germline lookup yields CDR1 SGHRS and CDR2 YFSETQ. The CDR3 totals 15 residues. The V and J ends lost 2 bases and 0 bases respectively, with 9 bases between them.